This is a list of T cell receptor beta chains from one sample in a study of cytomegalovirus exposure and HLA in healthy donors. Clones were sequenced by immunoSEQ multiplex PCR, and TCRdb holds only the in-frame ones, with some missing. The table lists approximately 170,000 clones, about four fifths of them singletons. Sequenced material: PBMCs. The source of these receptors is a man aged 25 to 40 in good health and CMV-seropositive. CDR3s include the opening cysteine and the closing phenylalanine or tryptophan.

TRBV7-9,TRBJ1-1,CASSFRTGVTEAFF
TRBV5-1,TRBJ2-5,CASRPGQPQETQYF
TRBV18,TRBJ2-2,CASSPKSTSGELFF
TRBV19,TRBJ1-6,CASSRRQGAVSPLHF
TRBV5-5,TRBJ2-5,CASGRRTDQETQYF
TRBV12-5,TRBJ2-7,CASGPEGRGLEQYF
TRBV7-2,TRBJ1-5,CASSLQGQPQHF
TRBV10-3,TRBJ1-1,CAISAQLNTEAFF
TRBV4-1,TRBJ2-5,CASSRGLAGVGQETQYF
TRBV6-9,TRBJ2-7,CASTKQGSVYEQYF
TRBV18,TRBJ2-7,CASSVGQGTYEQYF
TRBV2,TRBJ2-7,CASSENRGPSYEQYF
TRBV30,TRBJ2-3,CAWWGGDGYTDTQYF
TRBV9,TRBJ2-5,CASSDLAGGSETQYF
TRBV7-9,TRBJ2-3,CASSPPAGFLPSTDTQYF
TRBV29-1,TRBJ2-1,CSVERAVRGEQFF
TRBV2,TRBJ2-7,CATGVRVYEQYF
TRBV18,TRBJ2-2,CASSPGTSVAGELFF
TRBV19,TRBJ2-7,CASSAPGTATYEQYF
TRBV4-2,TRBJ2-1,CASSPENRFGEQFF
TRBV7-9,TRBJ2-7,CASSSSGTSGYEQYF
TRBV7-7,TRBJ2-2,CASSLERSTGELFF
TRBV5-1,TRBJ1-2,CASSPTTGANYGYTF
TRBV11-2,TRBJ2-1,CASSLDHGQAYNEQFF
TRBV10-1,TRBJ1-1,CASSLDSRTEAFF
TRBV15,TRBJ1-1,CATSRGKVQGAEAFF
TRBV30,TRBJ1-5,CAWSRQGAQPQHF
TRBV28,TRBJ2-5,CASSQRGGANQETQYF
TRBV6-6,TRBJ2-1,CASTAGGTGNEQFF
TRBV7-2,TRBJ1-5,CASSSGWFQPQHF
TRBV11-2,TRBJ2-1,CASSLVAHRGNEQFF
TRBV9,TRBJ1-6,CASSVAGVGSPLHF
TRBV6-1,TRBJ2-2,CASSEAESTGELFF
TRBV4-1,TRBJ1-2,CASSSPDSGYGYTF
TRBV29-1,TRBJ2-3,CSVLTRLTDTQYF
TRBV29-1,TRBJ1-4,CSVRGLGEKLFF
TRBV5-1,TRBJ2-5,CASSVQGGLGETQYF
TRBV19,TRBJ2-3,CASSVRDHTQYF
TRBV28,TRBJ2-6,CASSPDSSGANVLTF
TRBV25-1,TRBJ1-2,CASSEIQGNYGYTF
TRBV10-3,TRBJ1-1,CAIKQGAAEAFF
TRBV7-6,TRBJ1-6,CASSLAQVNSPLHF